The 27 T cell receptor beta chains below all came from one sample that was sequenced in a study of CD8+ T cells in alopecia areata. Extracted RNA was reverse transcribed, and the resulting cDNA served as sequencing template. TCRdb's copy holds only in-frame clones and misses some; the assay was immunoSEQ multiplex PCR. Of around 120,000 clones listed, less than 80% are singletons. Sequencing was carried out using CD4+ T cells sorted from blood. The receptors originated from a human donor in good health.

J is TRBJ2-5 and V is TRBV4-2; 8 nucleotides agree with TRBD2. The V gene end was trimmed by 5 bases and the J gene end by 2 bases; junction bases not matched to a gene: 4. From germline, CDR1 is LGHNA and CDR2 YNFKEQ. The CDR3 contains 14 residues. Here the CDR3 reads CASSVSGGQETQYF. The CDR3 DNA sequence: TGTGCCAGCAGCGTAAGCGGGGGACAAGAGACCCAGTACTTC.

V gene TRBV29-1 combines with J gene TRBJ2-3; D gene uncertain. The V gene's germline CDR1 is SQVTM and CDR2 ANQGSEA. V shed 7 bases and J shed 3 bases, with 11 bases lying between them. The CDR3 is 12 residues long. CDR3 sequence reads: CSALLSTDTQYF. In nucleotides, the CDR3 is TGCAGCGCCCTCCTTTCTACAGATACGCAGTATTTT.

The V call is TRBV29-1, the J call TRBJ2-1, with D perhaps TRBD2 (6 bases). The length of the CDR3 is 12 residues. The V gene's germline CDR1 is SQVTM and CDR2 ANQGSEA. Trimming took off 7 bases at V and 11 bases at J, with 18 bases between the two ends. CDR3 loop: CSASRAGRQQFF. CDR3 sequence (DNA): TGCAGCGCTTCAAGGGCGGGGAGGCAGCAGTTCTTC.

This clone came up a few times. This sequence joins TRBV11-2 and TRBJ2-2, with a tentative D call TRBD2 (6 bases). The CDR3 has 13 residues. Germline values: CDR1 SGHAT, CDR2 FQNNGV. Trimming pared 3 bases from V and 4 bases from J, leaving 6 bases between. CDR3 loop: CASSFSGTGELFF. CDR3 DNA sequence: TGTGCCAGCAGCTTTAGCGGCACCGGGGAGCTGTTTTTT.

The chain carries TRBV18 and TRBJ1-2, with TRBD1 matching over 10 bases. Unmatched junction bases numbered 9, after V lost 3 bases and J lost 8 bases. In germline, CDR1 is KGHSH, CDR2 LQKENI. The CDR3 spans 15 residues. The CDR3 region has the DNA TGTGCCAGCTCACCGATGACGGGACAGGGGTACGGCTACACCTTC. The encoded protein is CASSPMTGQGYGYTF. Filled out from reference TRBV18 and TRBJ1-2, the complete variable domain reads NAGVMQNPRHLVRRRGQEARLRCSPMKGHSHVYWYRQLPEEGLKFMVYLQKENIIDESGMPKERFSAEFPKEGPSILRIQQVVRGDSAAYFCASSPMTGQGYGYTFGSGTRLTVV.

This chain uses TRBV30 with TRBJ2-5, with TRBD1 matching 7 bases. This CDR3 has 14 amino acids. J lost 3 bases, V lost 4 bases, and 8 bases had no gene match. Germline V gene lookup returns CDR1 GTSNPN and CDR2 SVGIG (reference sequence). CDR3 nucleotide sequence: TGTGCCTGGAACTACGGGACAGCTAAAGAGACCCAGTACTTC. It encodes CAWNYGTAKETQYF.

This chain connects TRBV27 to TRBJ2-7, with 10 bases aligning to TRBD2. The V segment lost 3 bases and the J segment 3 bases; nucleotides outside the gene matches: 5. Germline CDR1 and CDR2: MNHEY and SMNVEV (reference sequence). The CDR3 sequence is 15 residues long. The CDR3 coding sequence is TGTGCCAGCAGTTTGGTAGGGACTAGCGACTACGAGCAGTACTTC. Residues: CASSLVGTSDYEQYF.

This clone was seen a handful of times. V gene TRBV5-1 combines with J gene TRBJ2-2; D may correspond to TRBD1 or TRBD2 (5 bases each). CDR3 length: 17 residues. Germline CDR1 SGHRS, CDR2 YFSETQ. Trimming cost V 0 bases and J 1 base, with 13 bases left between them. CDR3 loop: CASSLALAGRNTGELFF. The CDR3 region has the DNA TGCGCCAGCAGCTTGGCCCTCGCAGGGAGGAACACCGGGGAGCTGTTTTTT.

A few counts support this clone. The V gene is TRBV29-1, the J gene TRBJ2-6, with 7 bases that match TRBD1. The CDR3 has 14 residues. V lost 5 bases to trimming and J lost 0 bases; unmatched junction nucleotides: 1. Germline V gives CDR1 SQVTM, CDR2 ANQGSEA. CDR3 in amino acids: CSVPGGSGANVLTF. In DNA form, the CDR3 reads TGCAGCGTTCCAGGGGGCTCTGGGGCCAACGTCCTGACTTTC. Drawing the rest from reference TRBV29-1 and TRBJ2-6, the complete variable domain is SAVISQKPSRDICQRGTSLTIQCQVDSQVTMMFWYRQQPGQSLTLIATANQGSEATYESGFVIDKFPISRPNLTFSTLTVSNMSPEDSSIYLCSVPGGSGANVLTFGAGSRLTVL.

The gene calls are TRBV27 and TRBJ2-7; 7 nucleotides line up with TRBD2. Germline CDR1 reads MNHEY; CDR2 reads SMNVEV (reference sequence). The ends lost 2 bases at V and 4 bases at J; junction bases unmatched: 8. There are 15 residues in the CDR3. The CDR3 DNA follows: TGTGCCAGCAGTTTAAGGTCGGGGGGAGGGTACGAGCAGTACTTC. It specifies CASSLRSGGGYEQYF.

This chain uses TRBV5-1 with TRBJ1-6; unclear D gene. The germline V gene encodes CDR1 SGHRS and CDR2 YFSETQ. V dropped 1 base and J dropped 7 bases, with 12 bases sitting between them. This CDR3 contains 15 residues. CDR3 DNA sequence: TGCGCCAGCAGCTTGTTTCCTGATTTGAATTCACCCCTCCACTTT. Translating it yields CASSLFPDLNSPLHF.

The gene calls are TRBV10-2 and TRBJ2-7; a weak D match, TRBD2 (6 bases). CDR1 and CDR2 from the germline V gene are WSHSY and SAAADI. The CDR3 length is 14 residues. Between the trimmed V and J ends, which lost 0 bases and 7 bases, there was a span of 13 bases. CDR3 coding DNA: TGCGCCAGCAGTGAGTCTGGACCTGGGGGGGAGCAGTACTTC. It yields the protein CASSESGPGGEQYF.

Here the CDR3 DNA reads TGTGCCAGCAGCTTAGGACAGGGAAATTCACCCCTCCACTTT. Translation gives CASSLGQGNSPLHF. The rearrangement uses TRBV11-2 and TRBJ1-6; TRBD1 aligns across 7 bases. V dropped 1 base and J dropped 7; count of bases not matched to a gene: 1. The CDR3 extends over 14 amino acids. Germline CDR1 and CDR2: SGHAT and FQNNGV.

This sequence joins TRBV6-5 and TRBJ1-2; 8 nucleotides line up with TRBD1. This CDR3 is built from 12 residues. Germline CDR1 and CDR2: MNHEY and SVGAGI. The trim removed 6 bases at V and 6 bases at J, leaving 3 bases unmatched. CDR3 in amino acids: CASSRTGNGYTF. CDR3 nucleotide sequence: TGTGCCAGCAGCCGGACAGGGAATGGCTACACCTTC.

The chain joins TRBV29-1 to TRBJ1-2; D ambiguous. Deletions cut 6 bases from V and 5 bases from J, with 22 bases between. The germline gives CDR1 SQVTM, CDR2 ANQGSEA. The CDR3 has 15 amino acids. Here the CDR3 reads CSVAASRAGRYGYTF. The CDR3 DNA sequence: TGCAGCGTCGCCGCCAGCCGGGCGGGTCGGTATGGCTACACCTTC.

Only a few counts were recorded for this clone. The V gene is TRBV29-1, the J gene TRBJ2-5; a possible D gene is TRBD2 (6 bases). V shed 7 bases and J shed 9 bases, with 24 bases lying between them. CDR1 SQVTM and CDR2 ANQGSEA come from the germline V gene. There are 14 residues in the CDR3. The CDR3 bases are TGCAGCGGGTCGGGGACTTTCGGACTCGGTGCCCAGTACTTC. Its protein product is CSGSGTFGLGAQYF.

In nucleotides, the CDR3 is TGTGCCAGCAGACCCCAGGGGGACAATTCACCCCTCCACTTT. This encodes CASRPQGDNSPLHF. The V and J genes are TRBV6-5 and TRBJ1-6, with 7 nucleotides matching TRBD1. The CDR3 is made up of 14 amino acids. The V gene's germline CDR1 is MNHEY and CDR2 SVGAGI. V was clipped by 6 bases and J by 7 bases; unmatched bases: 6.

A remark on this clone: Other DNA sequences in the same sample also yield this CDR3. V usage is TRBV9 and J usage is TRBJ1-1, with D tentatively TRBD1 (5 bases). This CDR3 contains 13 residues. The V gene lost 2 bases and the J gene lost 1 base, with 6 bases spanning the gap. The V gene's germline CDR1 is SGDLS and CDR2 YYNGEE. The CDR3 DNA follows: TGTGCCAGCAGCGTCGACAGGAACACTGAAGCTTTCTTT. Amino acid sequence: CASSVDRNTEAFF.

This clone was counted only a few times. V and J are TRBV7-2 and TRBJ1-1; D ambiguous. The ends were cut back, 0 bases at V and 3 bases at J, with 5 bases in the middle. The CDR3 loop spans 13 amino acids. CDR1 SGHTA and CDR2 FQGNSA come from the germline V gene. This chain's CDR3 is CASSLATDTEAFF. The CDR3, as DNA: TGTGCCAGCAGCTTAGCGACGGACACTGAAGCTTTCTTT.

V is TRBV29-1 and J is TRBJ2-1, with D possibly matching TRBD2 (6 bases). The CDR3 loop spans 10 amino acids. Trimming stripped 2 bases from V and 16 bases from J, with 12 bases between. Germline V gene data show CDR1 as SQVTM and CDR2 as ANQGSEA. The CDR3 DNA is TGCAGCGTTGAAACTAGCTCAACCTTCTTC. The encoded protein is CSVETSSTFF.

Here the CDR3 DNA reads TGTGCCAGCACATCTTGGACCCAGTCTGGGGCCAACGTCCTGACTTTC. Translating it yields CASTSWTQSGANVLTF. The V and J genes are TRBV27 and TRBJ2-6; D call uncertain. Trimming shortened V by 7 bases and J by 1 base, and 14 bases separated the two germline ends. The CDR3 extends over 16 amino acids. Germline lookup yields CDR1 MNHEY and CDR2 SMNVEV (reference sequence). Drawing the rest from reference TRBV27 and TRBJ2-6, the complete variable domain is EAQVTQNPRYLITVTGKKLTVTCSQNMNHEYMSWYRQDPGLGLRQIYYSMNVEVTDKGDVPEGYKVSRKEKRNFPLILESPSPNQTSLYFCASTSWTQSGANVLTFGAGSRLTVL.

The rearrangement links TRBV5-1 to TRBJ2-7; TRBD2 is a possible D gene (6 bases). The CDR3 has 12 amino acids. The V gene's germline CDR1 is SGHRS and CDR2 YFSETQ. V lost 2 bases, J lost 6 bases, and 9 bases lay in between. The CDR3 DNA reads as TGCGCCAGCAGCTTTTTGGGGGGCGAGCAGTACTTC. As protein: CASSFLGGEQYF. The full variable domain, its missing parts supplied by reference TRBV5-1 and TRBJ2-7, is KAGVTQTPRYLIKTRGQQVTLSCSPISGHRSVSWYQQTPGQGLQFLFEYFSETQRNKGNFPGRFSGRQFSNSRSEMNVSTLELGDSALYLCASSFLGGEQYFGPGTRLTVT.

The chain is built from TRBV30 and TRBJ2-7; 11 bases line up with TRBD1. Germline V gene sequence: CDR1 GTSNPN, CDR2 SVGIG (reference sequence). CDR3 length equals 11 residues. Trimming took 7 bases from V and 6 from J; bases not matched to a gene: 2. CDR3 in amino acids: CALGQGGEQYF. CDR3 nucleotides: TGTGCCTTGGGACAGGGGGGCGAGCAGTACTTC.

The chain employs TRBV6-1 and TRBJ2-7; D remains ambiguous. V was cut by 6 bases and J by 3 bases, with 6 bases left in between. CDR1 MNHNS and CDR2 SASEGT come from the germline V gene. The CDR3 totals 11 residues. The CDR3 sequence: CASSGDYEQYF. The CDR3 DNA sequence: TGTGCCAGCAGCGGAGACTACGAGCAGTACTTC.

This chain connects TRBV5-4 to TRBJ1-1; a possible D gene is TRBD1 (6 bases). The CDR3 consists of 13 residues. In germline, CDR1 is SGHNT, CDR2 YYREEE (reference sequence). Trimming took off 5 bases at V and 3 bases at J, with 11 bases between the two ends. This CDR3 reads CASSSRGDTEAFF. For the CDR3, the DNA is TGTGCCAGCAGTTCTAGGGGGGACACTGAAGCTTTCTTT. The variable domain in full, completed from reference TRBV5-4 and TRBJ1-1, reads ETGVTQSPTHLIKTRGQQVTLRCSSQSGHNTVSWYQQALGQGPQFIFQYYREEENGRGNFPPRFSGLQFPNYSSELNVNALELDDSALYLCASSSRGDTEAFFGQGTRLTVV.

The chain recombines TRBV5-1 with TRBJ2-5; TRBD2 is a possible D gene (5 bases). The CDR3 loop spans 14 amino acids. Germline values: CDR1 SGHRS, CDR2 YFSETQ. V was clipped by 3 bases and J by 5 bases, with 14 bases between them. The CDR3 reads CASSSTRGPETQYF. The CDR3 DNA reads TGCGCCAGCAGCTCGACACGGGGTCCGGAGACCCAGTACTTC.

A note on this clone: This CDR3 is also generated by other DNA sequences in the sample. CDR3 DNA sequence: TGTGCCAGCAGCTCCCGTGAGACCCAGTACTTC. Its protein product is CASSSRETQYF. This sequence joins TRBV7-9 and TRBJ2-5; the D is unclear. The ends were cut back, 4 bases at V and 5 bases at J, with 5 bases in the middle. The germline gives CDR1 SEHNR, CDR2 FQNEAQ (reference sequence). CDR3 size: 11 residues.